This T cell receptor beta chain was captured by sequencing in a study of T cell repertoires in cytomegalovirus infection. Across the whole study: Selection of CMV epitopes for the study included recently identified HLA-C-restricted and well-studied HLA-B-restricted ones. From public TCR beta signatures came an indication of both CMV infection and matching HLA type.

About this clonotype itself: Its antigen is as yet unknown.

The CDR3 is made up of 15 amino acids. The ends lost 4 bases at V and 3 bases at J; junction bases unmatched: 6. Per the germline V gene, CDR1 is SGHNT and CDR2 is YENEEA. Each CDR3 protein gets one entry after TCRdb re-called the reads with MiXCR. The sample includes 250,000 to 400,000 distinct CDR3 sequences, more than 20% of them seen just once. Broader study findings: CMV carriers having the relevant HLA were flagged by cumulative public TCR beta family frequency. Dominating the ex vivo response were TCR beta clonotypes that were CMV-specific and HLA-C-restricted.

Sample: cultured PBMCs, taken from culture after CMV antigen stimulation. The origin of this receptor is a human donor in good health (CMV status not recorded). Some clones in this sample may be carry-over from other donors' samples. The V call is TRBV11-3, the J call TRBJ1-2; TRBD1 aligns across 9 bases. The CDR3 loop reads CASSSRTGADYGYTF. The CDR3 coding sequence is TGTGCCAGCAGCTCTAGGACAGGGGCGGACTATGGCTACACCTTC.